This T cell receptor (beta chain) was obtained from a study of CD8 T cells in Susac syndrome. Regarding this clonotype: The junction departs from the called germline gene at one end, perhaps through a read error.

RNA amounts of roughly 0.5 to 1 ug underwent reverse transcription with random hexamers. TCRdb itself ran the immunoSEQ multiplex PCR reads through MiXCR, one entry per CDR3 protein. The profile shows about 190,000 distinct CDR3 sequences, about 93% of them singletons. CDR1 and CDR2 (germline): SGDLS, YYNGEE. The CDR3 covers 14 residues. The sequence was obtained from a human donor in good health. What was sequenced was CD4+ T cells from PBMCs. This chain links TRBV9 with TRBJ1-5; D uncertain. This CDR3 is CASSVNSYDYCEYF. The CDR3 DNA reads TGTGCCAGCAGCGTAAATTCATACGACTACTGTGAATATTTT. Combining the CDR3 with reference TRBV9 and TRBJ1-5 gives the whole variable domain DSGVTQTPKHLITATGQRVTLRCSPRSGDLSVYWYQQSLDQGLQFLIQYYNGEERAKGNILERFSAQQFPDLHSELNLSSLELGDSALYFCASSVNSYDYCEYFGDGTRLSIL.